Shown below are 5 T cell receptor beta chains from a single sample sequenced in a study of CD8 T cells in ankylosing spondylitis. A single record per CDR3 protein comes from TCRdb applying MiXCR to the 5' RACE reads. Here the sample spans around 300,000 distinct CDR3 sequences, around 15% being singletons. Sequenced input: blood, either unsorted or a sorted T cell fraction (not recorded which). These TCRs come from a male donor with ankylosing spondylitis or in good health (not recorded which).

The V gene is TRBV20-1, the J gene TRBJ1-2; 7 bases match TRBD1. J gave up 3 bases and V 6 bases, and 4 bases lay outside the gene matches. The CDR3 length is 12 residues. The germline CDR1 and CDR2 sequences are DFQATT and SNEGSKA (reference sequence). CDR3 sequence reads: CSAGGYDYGYTF. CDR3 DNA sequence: TGCAGTGCAGGGGGCTACGACTATGGCTACACCTTC.

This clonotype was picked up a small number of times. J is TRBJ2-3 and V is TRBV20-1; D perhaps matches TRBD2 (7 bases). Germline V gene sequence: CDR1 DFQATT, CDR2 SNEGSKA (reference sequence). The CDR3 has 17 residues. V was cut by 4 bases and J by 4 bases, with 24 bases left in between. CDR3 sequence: CSANPSRGRENADTQYF. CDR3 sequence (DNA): TGCAGTGCTAACCCCTCCCGGGGGCGGGAGAATGCAGATACGCAGTATTTT.

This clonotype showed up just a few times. This CDR3 is CASSFVGGGAGREQYF. The DNA of the CDR3 is TGCGCCAGCAGCTTCGTCGGGGGCGGAGCGGGACGCGAGCAGTACTTC. The V gene is TRBV5-1, the J gene TRBJ2-7, with a tentative D call TRBD2 (7 bases). Trimming took 2 bases from V and 6 from J, leaving 21 bases between them. This CDR3 is 16 amino acids long. Germline CDR1 reads SGHRS; CDR2 reads YFSETQ. Full variable domain (rest looked up from reference TRBV5-1 and TRBJ2-7): KAGVTQTPRYLIKTRGQQVTLSCSPISGHRSVSWYQQTPGQGLQFLFEYFSETQRNKGNFPGRFSGRQFSNSRSEMNVSTLELGDSALYLCASSFVGGGAGREQYFGPGTRLTVT.

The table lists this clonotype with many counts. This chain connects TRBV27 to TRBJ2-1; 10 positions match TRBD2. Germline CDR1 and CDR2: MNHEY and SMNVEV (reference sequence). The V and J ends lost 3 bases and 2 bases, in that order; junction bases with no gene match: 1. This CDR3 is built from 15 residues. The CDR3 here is CASSFTSGTYNEQFF. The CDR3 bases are TGTGCCAGCAGTTTTACTAGCGGGACCTACAATGAGCAGTTCTTC.

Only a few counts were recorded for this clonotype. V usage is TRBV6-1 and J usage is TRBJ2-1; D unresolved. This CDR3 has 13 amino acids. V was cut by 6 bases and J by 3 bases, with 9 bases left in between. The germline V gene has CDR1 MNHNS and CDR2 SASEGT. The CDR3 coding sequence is TGTGCCAGCAGCCGGACGGTCTACAATGAGCAGTTCTTC. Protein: CASSRTVYNEQFF.